This T cell receptor beta chain was identified in a study of T cell repertoires in cytomegalovirus infection. Across the whole study: Use of recently identified HLA-C-restricted and well-studied HLA-B-restricted CMV epitopes was part of the study. Carrying CMV and the relevant HLA type showed in public TCR beta signatures.

On this clonotype: Its antigen remains unidentified.

One entry per CDR3 protein, called by TCRdb with MiXCR from the reads. The table shows some 800,000 distinct CDR3 sequences, with almost 30% occurring only once. CDR1 is MNHEY, CDR2 SVGEGT, per germline. The CDR3 sequence is 15 residues long. V was cut by 7 bases and J by 0 bases, with 12 bases left in between. Study-wide points: Adding up the frequency of public TCR beta families identified people who carried CMV plus the relevant HLA. Dominant in the ex vivo response were TCR beta clonotypes restricted by HLA-C and specific for CMV.

Sequenced here: cultured CD8+ T cells from PBMCs, sampled from culture after CMV antigen stimulation. This receptor was obtained from a human donor in good health (CMV status not recorded). Some clones in this sample may be carry-over from other donors' samples. The chain is built from TRBV6-2 or TRBV6-3 and TRBJ2-2; tentatively, D is TRBD1 or TRBD2 (5 bases each). The CDR3 nucleotides are TGTGCCAGCAATCGGGGACCAGCGAACACCGGGGAGCTGTTTTTT. It is translated as CASNRGPANTGELFF.